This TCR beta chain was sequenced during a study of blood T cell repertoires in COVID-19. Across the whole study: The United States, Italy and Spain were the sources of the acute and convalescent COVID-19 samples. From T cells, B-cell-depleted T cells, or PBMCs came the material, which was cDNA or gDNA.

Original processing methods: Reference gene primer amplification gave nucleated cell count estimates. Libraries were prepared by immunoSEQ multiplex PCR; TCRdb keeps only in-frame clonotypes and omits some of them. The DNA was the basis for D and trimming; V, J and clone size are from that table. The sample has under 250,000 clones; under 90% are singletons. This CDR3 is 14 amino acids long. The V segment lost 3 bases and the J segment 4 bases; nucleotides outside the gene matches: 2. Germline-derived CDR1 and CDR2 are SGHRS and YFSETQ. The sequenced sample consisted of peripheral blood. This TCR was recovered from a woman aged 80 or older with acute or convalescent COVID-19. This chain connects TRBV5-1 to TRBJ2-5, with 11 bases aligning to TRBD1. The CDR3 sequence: CASSWGQGVETQYF. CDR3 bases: TGCGCCAGCAGCTGGGGACAGGGGGTAGAGACCCAGTACTTC. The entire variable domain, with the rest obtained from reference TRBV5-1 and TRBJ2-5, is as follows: KAGVTQTPRYLIKTRGQQVTLSCSPISGHRSVSWYQQTPGQGLQFLFEYFSETQRNKGNFPGRFSGRQFSNSRSEMNVSTLELGDSALYLCASSWGQGVETQYFGPGTRLLVL.